A single sample is the source of the 30 T cell receptor beta chains below, sequenced in a study of blood T cell repertoires in COVID-19. The repertoire was sequenced with immunoSEQ multiplex PCR; TCRdb's copy has only in-frame clones and lacks some. The data contain 310,000 or so clones, about nine tenths of them singletons. Sequencing was performed on PBMCs or T cells enriched from blood (not recorded which). These receptor sequences come from a woman in her 40s who had recovered from COVID-19.

The rearrangement uses TRBV5-1 and TRBJ1-2, with 11 nucleotides matching TRBD1. Germline assignment: CDR1 SGHRS and CDR2 YFSETQ. CDR3 length: 15 residues. V trimming: 2 bases; J trimming: 2 bases; junction bases outside the gene matches: 2. The CDR3 protein is CASSFGTGGNYGYTF. Here the CDR3 DNA reads TGCGCCAGCAGCTTCGGGACAGGGGGAAACTATGGCTACACCTTC.

The V and J genes are TRBV7-2 and TRBJ2-2, with 9 bases matching TRBD2. The CDR3 length is 16 residues. Looked up from germline, CDR1 is SGHTA and CDR2 is FQGNSA. The J segment lost 1 base and the V segment lost 5 bases, leaving 5 bases of the junction unmatched. The CDR3 protein is CASSPRLAVNTGELFF. CDR3 in DNA: TGTGCCAGCAGCCCCCGACTAGCGGTGAACACCGGGGAGCTGTTTTTT.

This clone was seen a handful of times. The genes are TRBV28 and TRBJ1-1; a weak D match, TRBD1 (6 bases). The CDR3 loop spans 12 amino acids. Germline loops: CDR1 MDHEN, CDR2 SYDVKM. The V and J ends lost 7 bases and 8 bases respectively, with 14 bases between them. Written as DNA, the CDR3 is TGTGCCAGCACCACGCAGGGGACGGAAGCTTTCTTT. Its translation: CASTTQGTEAFF.

This chain joins TRBV5-1 and TRBJ2-7, with TRBD2 matching 10 bases. The germline V gene has CDR1 SGHRS and CDR2 YFSETQ. The CDR3 has 13 amino acids. With 5 bases clipped from V and 5 bases from J, the junction kept 4 bases outside the gene matches. Here the CDR3 DNA reads TGCGCCAGCAGACTAGCGGGGAAGGACGAGCAGTACTTC. Protein: CASRLAGKDEQYF.

This chain connects TRBV3-1 (or the pseudogene TRBV3-2) to TRBJ2-3, with D maybe TRBD1 (5 bases). The ends were cut back, 4 bases at V and 5 bases at J, with 13 bases in the middle. Germline V gene lookup returns CDR1 LGHDT and CDR2 YNNKEL (reference sequence). CDR3 length: 14 amino acids. Written as DNA, the CDR3 is TGTGCCAGCAGCCTATTCAGGGATCAAGATACGCAGTATTTT. Translation: CASSLFRDQDTQYF.

The rearrangement uses TRBV4-3 and TRBJ2-5; 10 bases agree with TRBD2. Germline CDR1 is LGHNA and CDR2 is YSLEER. The CDR3 covers 16 residues. V dropped 0 bases and J dropped 5; count of bases not matched to a gene: 6. The CDR3 spells CASSQEASGGWETQYF. The CDR3 DNA reads as TGCGCCAGCAGCCAAGAAGCTAGCGGGGGATGGGAGACCCAGTACTTC.

V and J are TRBV4-3 and TRBJ2-7; TRBD2 aligns across 9 bases. With 0 bases clipped from V and 2 bases from J, the junction kept 2 bases outside the gene matches. Germline-derived CDR1 and CDR2 are LGHNA and YSLEER. This CDR3 has 15 residues. The CDR3 DNA follows: TGCGCCAGCAGCCAAGAGGCTAGCGGGACCTACGAGCAGTACTTC. Translated, it gives CASSQEASGTYEQYF.

The V call is TRBV9, the J call TRBJ2-1; TRBD1 aligns across 8 bases. CDR3 length equals 15 residues. Per germline, CDR1 SGDLS and CDR2 YYNGEE. V lost 4 bases and J lost 4; bases outside the gene matches: 7. In nucleotides, the CDR3 is TGTGCCAGCAGCCTCGGGACAGGAGTTTACAATGAGCAGTTCTTC. Translating it yields CASSLGTGVYNEQFF.

This chain connects TRBV2 to TRBJ2-5, with 11 bases lining up with TRBD1. Germline CDR1 and CDR2: SNHLY and FYNNEI. The CDR3 has 15 residues. J was trimmed by 4 bases and V by 2 bases; bases with no gene match: 3. The CDR3 is CASSELGQGGETQYF. The CDR3 DNA reads TGTGCCAGCAGTGAATTGGGACAGGGGGGAGAGACCCAGTACTTC.

The chain is built from TRBV10-1 and TRBJ2-1; D gene uncertain. Germline assignment: CDR1 WNHNN and CDR2 SYGVQD (reference sequence). There are 13 residues in the CDR3. Between the trimmed V and J ends, which lost 3 bases and 8 bases, there was a span of 11 bases. The CDR3 loop reads CASSDPPGDEQFF. CDR3 sequence (DNA): TGCGCCAGCAGTGACCCGCCGGGTGATGAGCAGTTCTTC.

This chain joins TRBV18 and TRBJ1-2; D call uncertain. Between the trimmed V and J ends, which lost 3 bases and 10 bases, there was a span of 12 bases. CDR3 size: 12 residues. Germline V lookup: CDR1 KGHSH, CDR2 LQKENI. CDR3 in amino acids: CASSPRLSDYTF. DNA for the CDR3: TGTGCCAGCTCACCCCGACTGTCTGACTACACCTTC. The full variable domain, its missing parts supplied by reference TRBV18 and TRBJ1-2, is NAGVMQNPRHLVRRRGQEARLRCSPMKGHSHVYWYRQLPEEGLKFMVYLQKENIIDESGMPKERFSAEFPKEGPSILRIQQVVRGDSAAYFCASSPRLSDYTFGSGTRLTVV.

The chain combines TRBV24-1 with TRBJ1-4, with a weak D call TRBD1 (5 bases). This CDR3 spans 17 amino acids. Trimming removed 2 bases from V and 1 base from J, with 13 bases in between. The V gene's germline CDR1 is KGHDR and CDR2 SFDVKD. This CDR3 reads CATSDYTRRVTNEKLFF. The CDR3 DNA follows: TGTGCCACCAGTGATTACACCCGCAGGGTAACTAATGAAAAACTGTTTTTT.

The chain employs TRBV27 and TRBJ2-7; 12 bases map to TRBD1. The germline V gene encodes CDR1 MNHEY and CDR2 SMNVEV (reference sequence). The CDR3 loop spans 14 amino acids. The V gene end was trimmed by 6 bases and the J gene end by 3 bases; junction bases not matched to a gene: 3. The CDR3 bases are TGTGCCAGCAGGGGACAGGGGGCCTTCTACGAGCAGTACTTC. Translating it yields CASRGQGAFYEQYF.

The CDR3 loop reads CASSHPAGLTVVRFF. The DNA for the CDR3 is TGCGCCAGCAGCCACCCCGCGGGACTAACCGTAGTAAGGTTCTTC. This rearrangement joins TRBV4-1 to TRBJ2-1, with 7 bases fitting TRBD2. Germline loops: CDR1 MGHRA, CDR2 YSYEKL. The trim removed 3 bases at V and 15 bases at J, leaving 17 bases unmatched. The CDR3 runs 15 residues.

The rearrangement links TRBV30 to TRBJ2-7; D is possibly TRBD1 (5 bases). From germline, CDR1 is GTSNPN and CDR2 SVGIG (reference sequence). The CDR3 is 14 amino acids. Trimming removed 0 bases at V and 4 bases at J, with 13 bases between. The CDR3 DNA is TGTGCCTGGAGTGTAGCCAAGGGGTTTTACGAGCAGTACTTC. It specifies CAWSVAKGFYEQYF.

The chain is built from TRBV6-5 and TRBJ2-1; D gene uncertain. Trimming took 5 bases from V and 2 from J, leaving 10 bases between them. CDR1 MNHEY and CDR2 SVGAGI come from the germline V gene. The CDR3 has 14 amino acids. CDR3 DNA sequence: TGTGCCAGCAGTCCCCCTGGCCCCTACAATGAGCAGTTCTTC. Its translation: CASSPPGPYNEQFF.

In nucleotides, the CDR3 is TGTGCCAGCAGCTTACTAGAACTGACGACGGGCTACACCTTC. The encoded protein is CASSLLELTTGYTF. The rearrangement links TRBV7-9 to TRBJ1-2; D not certain. The CDR3 is made up of 14 amino acids. CDR1 SEHNR and CDR2 FQNEAQ come from the germline V gene (reference sequence). V shed 2 bases and J shed 8 bases, with 15 bases lying between them.

This rearrangement joins TRBV4-3 to TRBJ1-5; D not certain. In germline, CDR1 is LGHNA, CDR2 YSLEER. The CDR3 length is 15 residues. V lost 0 bases, J lost 6 bases, and 12 bases lay in between. The CDR3 loop reads CASSQDSLSSQPQHF. The CDR3, as DNA: TGCGCCAGCAGCCAAGATTCCCTTAGTAGTCAGCCCCAGCATTTT.

The genes are TRBV6-5 and TRBJ1-5; 8 bases are a match to TRBD1. With V trimmed by 2 bases and J by 4 bases, 4 bases remained unmatched. CDR1 is MNHEY and CDR2 is SVGAGI in the germline V gene. The CDR3 has 15 amino acids. CDR3 loop: CASSYQYRGNQPQHF. CDR3 sequence (DNA): TGTGCCAGCAGTTACCAATACAGGGGGAATCAGCCCCAGCATTTT.

This chain connects TRBV7-3 to TRBJ2-1; 9 positions agree with TRBD2. In germline, CDR1 is SGHTA, CDR2 FQGTGA. The CDR3 sequence is 18 residues long. The V segment lost 2 bases and the J segment 6 bases; nucleotides outside the gene matches: 14. For the CDR3, the DNA is TGTGCCAGCAGCTTAGTCAGTGGCGGGAGGGCCCCCGGCAATGAGCAGTTCTTC. Amino acids: CASSLVSGGRAPGNEQFF. The whole variable domain, remainder taken from reference TRBV7-3 and TRBJ2-1, is GAGVSQTPSNKVTEKGKYVELRCDPISGHTALYWYRQSLGQGPEFLIYFQGTGAADDSGLPNDRFFAVRPEGSVSTLKIQRTERGDSAVYLCASSLVSGGRAPGNEQFFGPGTRLTVL.

In nucleotides, the CDR3 is TGTGCCAGCAGCCCGGGACTAGCGGGAACCTACAATGAGCAGTTCTTC. Translated: CASSPGLAGTYNEQFF. The chain combines TRBV3-1 (or the pseudogene TRBV3-2) with TRBJ2-1; 13 bases fit TRBD2. Germline values: CDR1 LGHDT, CDR2 YNNKEL (reference sequence). The CDR3 loop spans 16 amino acids. V shed 4 bases, J shed 2 bases, and the junction held 2 bases outside the gene matches.

The chain has TRBV29-1 and TRBJ2-1, with TRBD2 matching over 9 bases. Germline-derived CDR1 and CDR2 are SQVTM and ANQGSEA. With 7 bases clipped from V and 0 bases from J, the junction kept 4 bases outside the gene matches. This CDR3 region has 14 residues. The CDR3: CSAAGGSSYNEQFF. The CDR3 nucleotides read TGCAGCGCTGCGGGGGGGAGCTCCTACAATGAGCAGTTCTTC.

The CDR3 sequence is CASSPGDRGHNGELFF. CDR3 coding DNA: TGTGCCAGCAGCCCAGGGGACAGGGGGCATAACGGGGAGCTGTTTTTT. The chain uses TRBV4-2 and TRBJ2-2; TRBD1 matches at 12 bases. The J segment lost 7 bases and the V segment lost 4 bases, leaving 7 bases of the junction unmatched. This CDR3 has 16 amino acids. CDR1 and CDR2 from the germline V gene are LGHNA and YNFKEQ.

As DNA, the CDR3 is TGTGCCAGCAGCTTGGCTGGGGGGGCCGGGCAGTTCTTC. Its translation: CASSLAGGAGQFF. This sequence joins TRBV5-6 and TRBJ2-1; possibly TRBD2 for D (7 bases). Germline V gene lookup returns CDR1 SGHDT and CDR2 YYEEEE. The CDR3 totals 13 residues. V was cut by 0 bases and J by 12 bases, with 13 bases left in between.

The rearrangement joins TRBV6-2 or TRBV6-3 to TRBJ2-7; 7 nucleotides match TRBD2. Per germline, CDR1 MNHEY and CDR2 SVGEGT. The junction had 6 bases not matched to a gene; V was cut back by 4 bases and J by 3 bases. The CDR3 loop spans 14 amino acids. The CDR3 here is CASSLSGAGYEQYF. In nucleotides, the CDR3 is TGTGCCAGCAGTTTGAGCGGGGCGGGCTACGAGCAGTACTTC.

The V gene is TRBV3-1 (or the pseudogene TRBV3-2), the J gene TRBJ2-1; D is unclear. The germline V gene encodes CDR1 LGHDT and CDR2 YNNKEL (reference sequence). Trimming pared 0 bases from V and 0 bases from J, leaving 9 bases between. The CDR3 runs 16 residues. The CDR3 DNA reads as TGTGCCAGCAGCCAAGATCCAGCGTTCTCCTACAATGAGCAGTTCTTC. It specifies CASSQDPAFSYNEQFF.

The chain has TRBV28 and TRBJ1-6, with a possible D match to TRBD1 (5 bases). Trimming pared 1 base from V and 7 bases from J, leaving 14 bases between. This CDR3 is 16 amino acids long. Germline assignment: CDR1 MDHEN and CDR2 SYDVKM. CDR3 sequence: CASSLSVPGGNSPLHF. The CDR3 nucleotides read TGTGCCAGCAGTTTATCTGTTCCGGGGGGGAATTCACCCCTCCACTTT.

The rearrangement uses TRBV6-5 and TRBJ1-2; a weak D match, TRBD1 (6 bases). The V gene's germline CDR1 is MNHEY and CDR2 SVGAGI. V gave up 11 bases and J gave up 5 bases, with 18 bases separating them. This CDR3 is 13 amino acids long. CDR3 coding DNA: TGTGCCGTAGGCGCAGACAGGAAGTATGGCTACACCTTC. Protein sequence: CAVGADRKYGYTF.

This clone was seen just once. The chain uses TRBV7-2 and TRBJ2-7; no firm D call. Germline assignment: CDR1 SGHTA and CDR2 FQGNSA. V shed 5 bases and J shed 0 bases, with 8 bases lying between them. The CDR3 has 13 amino acids. The CDR3 DNA is TGTGCCAGCAGCCGTCCCCCCTCCTACGAGCAGTACTTC. It translates to CASSRPPSYEQYF.

This chain uses TRBV24-1 with TRBJ2-5, with D possibly TRBD1 on 6 matching bases. With 3 bases removed from V and 7 bases from J, the gap between germline ends came to 14 bases. Germline V lookup: CDR1 KGHDR, CDR2 SFDVKD. CDR3 size: 14 residues. In DNA form, the CDR3 reads TGTGCCACCAGTGATCACAGGGAGAAAACGACCCAGTACTTC. This codes for CATSDHREKTTQYF.